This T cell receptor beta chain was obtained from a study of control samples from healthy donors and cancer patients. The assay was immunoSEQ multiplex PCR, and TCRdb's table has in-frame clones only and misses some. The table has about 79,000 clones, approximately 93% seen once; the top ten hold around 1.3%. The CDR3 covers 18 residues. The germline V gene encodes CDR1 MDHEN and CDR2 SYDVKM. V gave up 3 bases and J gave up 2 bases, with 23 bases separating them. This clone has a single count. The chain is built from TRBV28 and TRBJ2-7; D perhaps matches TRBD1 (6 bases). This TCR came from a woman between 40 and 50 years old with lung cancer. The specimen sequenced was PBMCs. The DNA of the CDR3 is TGTGCCAGCAGTTTTCACGCAGGGGCGCCCCTCACAACCTACGAGCAGTACTTC. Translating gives CASSFHAGAPLTTYEQYF.